These 5 T cell receptor beta chains share one sample of origin, sequenced in a study of T cells in Graves' hyperthyroidism and ophthalmopathy. Amplification of TCR beta CDR3 regions was performed using RNA transcripts as template. The primer set for the first-round RT-PCR of the TCR CDR3 was HTBI. MiXCR, applied by TCRdb to the multiplex PCR reads, yields one record per CDR3 protein. The sample has approximately 590,000 distinct CDR3 sequences, 15% to 18% seen once. The sequenced material came from blood. These receptors came from a woman aged 25 to 39 with Graves' hyperthyroidism.

This clonotype appeared once. Relative to the germline gene, one junction end is altered; a read error may explain this. The rearrangement joins TRBV25-1 to TRBJ2-3, with 9 bases matching TRBD2. The germline gives CDR1 MGHDK, CDR2 SYGVNS. CDR3 length equals 15 residues. The CDR3 DNA reads as TGTGCCAGCAGTGAGCGCGGGAGGGCCACAAATACGCAGTATTTT. This translates into CASSERGRATNTQYF.

Many counts were recorded for this clonotype. V and J are TRBV29-1 and TRBJ1-1; D perhaps matches TRBD1 (5 bases). The CDR3 is 12 residues long. Germline V lookup: CDR1 SQVTM, CDR2 ANQGSEA. V was clipped by 8 bases and J by 7 bases, with 17 bases between them. The CDR3 DNA sequence: TGCAGCTACTCCGCCACAGGAGATGAAGCTTTCTTT. Protein sequence: CSYSATGDEAFF.

The V and J genes are TRBV2 and TRBJ2-1; 10 bases are a match to TRBD1. J lost 15 bases, V lost 2 bases, and 7 bases had no gene match. The CDR3 runs to 13 residues. CDR1 is SNHLY, CDR2 FYNNEI, per germline. CDR3 in DNA: TGTGCCAGCAGTGAACCGGACAGGGGGAAATGGTTCTTC. Translating gives CASSEPDRGKWFF.

This clonotype was observed many times. The chain uses TRBV10-3 and TRBJ2-1; 10 bases align to TRBD2. V was clipped by 4 bases and J by 7 bases; unmatched bases: 7. Germline V gene data show CDR1 as ENHRY and CDR2 as SYGVKD. CDR3 size: 15 residues. Here the CDR3 reads CAISASGGVGNEQFF. CDR3 nucleotides: TGTGCCATCAGTGCTAGCGGGGGAGTGGGTAATGAGCAGTTCTTC.

This clonotype was picked up a small number of times. The chain couples TRBV4-1 to TRBJ1-4; D possibly corresponds to TRBD1 (5 bases). The CDR3 consists of 14 residues. The V end lost 4 bases, the J end lost 10 bases, and 16 bases lay between the germline ends. Germline lookup yields CDR1 MGHRA and CDR2 YSYEKL. The CDR3 loop is CASSPAGASGKLFF. CDR3 DNA: TGCGCCAGCAGCCCCGCCGGGGCAAGTGGAAAACTGTTTTTT.